This TCR beta chain is from a study of T-cell memory formation after mild COVID-19. V was pared by 5 bases and J by 2 bases, with 20 bases between. The germline V gene has CDR1 SGHVS and CDR2 FQNEAQ. CDR3 length: 17 amino acids. One entry per CDR3 protein results from TCRdb running MiXCR on the 5' RACE reads. The sample has a few hundred thousand distinct CDR3 sequences, over 20% seen once. This clonotype was counted between two and nine times. Sequenced input: PBMCs or a T cell subset sorted from them (not recorded which). This sequence was found in an adult woman who had mild COVID-19 (a few samples of this study predate the infection). Cell type and time point are not known. This chain connects TRBV7-8 to TRBJ2-3; D tentatively fits TRBD1 or TRBD2 (7 bases each). The CDR3 region is CASSPNGGTESTDTQYF. CDR3 coding DNA: TGTGCCAGCAGCCCTAACGGGGGGACAGAGTCCACAGATACGCAGTATTTT.